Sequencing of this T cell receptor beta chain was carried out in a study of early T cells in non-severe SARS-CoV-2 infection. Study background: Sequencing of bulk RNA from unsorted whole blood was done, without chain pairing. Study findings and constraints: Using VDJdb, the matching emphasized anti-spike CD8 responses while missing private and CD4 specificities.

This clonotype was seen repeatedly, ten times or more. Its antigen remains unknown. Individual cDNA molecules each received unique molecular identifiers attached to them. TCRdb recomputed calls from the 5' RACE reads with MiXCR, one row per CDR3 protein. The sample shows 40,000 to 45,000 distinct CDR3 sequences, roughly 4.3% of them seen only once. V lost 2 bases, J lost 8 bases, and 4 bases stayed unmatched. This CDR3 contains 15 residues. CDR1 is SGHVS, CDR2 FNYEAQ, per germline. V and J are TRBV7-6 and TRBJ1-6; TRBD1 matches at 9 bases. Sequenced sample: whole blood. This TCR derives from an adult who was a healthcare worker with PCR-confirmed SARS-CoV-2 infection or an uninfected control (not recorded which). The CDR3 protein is CASSLTGGKDSPLHF. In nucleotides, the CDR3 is TGTGCCAGCAGCTTAACAGGGGGCAAAGATTCACCCCTCCACTTT. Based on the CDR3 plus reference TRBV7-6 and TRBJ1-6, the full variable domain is GAGVSQSPRYKVTKRGQDVALRCDPISGHVSLYWYRQALGQGPEFLTYFNYEAQQDKSGLPNDRFSAERPEGSISTLTIQRTEQRDSAMYRCASSLTGGKDSPLHFGNGTRLTVT.